One and the same sample provided the 17 T cell receptor beta chains below, sequenced in a study of blood T cell repertoires in COVID-19. Repertoires were generated with immunoSEQ multiplex PCR, while TCRdb's copy carries only in-frame clones and drops some. The profile shows approximately 200,000 clones, around 80% of them singletons. The sample taken for sequencing was peripheral blood. These receptors came from a woman older than 75 with COVID-19, enrolled during active disease.

The chain joins TRBV19 to TRBJ1-1; TRBD1 might be the D (5 bases). From germline, CDR1 is LNHDA and CDR2 SQIVND (reference sequence). CDR3 length: 13 residues. V lost 7 bases and J 4 bases, leaving 13 bases between the germline ends. CDR3 DNA: TGTGCCAGTATGCCAGGGATTCTCACTGAAGCTTTCTTT. It codes for CASMPGILTEAFF.

The genes are TRBV21-1 and TRBJ2-7; the table's TRBD2 call for D was not verified on the DNA. TRBV21-1 is listed as a pseudogene. This CDR3 has 16 residues. The CDR3 sequence: CASSRTSGRLSYEQYF. For the CDR3, the DNA is TGTGCCAGCAGCAGGACTAGCGGGAGGCTCTCCTACGAGCAGTACTTC.

The chain has TRBV9 and TRBJ2-5, with TRBD1 as a possible D gene (6 bases). The CDR3 loop spans 13 amino acids. The ends were cut back, 4 bases at V and 3 bases at J, with 10 bases in the middle. Germline V gene data show CDR1 as SGDLS and CDR2 as YYNGEE. The CDR3 DNA follows: TGTGCCAGCAGCACCCGACAGGAAGAGACCCAGTACTTC. Its protein product is CASSTRQEETQYF.

This chain uses TRBV21-1 with TRBJ2-1; TRBD2, the table's D call, lacks a check against the DNA. TRBV21-1 represents a pseudogene. The CDR3 contains 16 residues. CDR3 nucleotides: TGTGCCAGCAGTGCCCTGGAGGGGGGGCCGCACAATGAGCAGTTCTTC. It translates to CASSALEGGPHNEQFF.

V usage is TRBV7-9 and J usage is TRBJ1-1; D gene unclear. V was pared by 1 base and J by 0 bases, with 9 bases between. Germline assignment: CDR1 SEHNR and CDR2 FQNEAQ (reference sequence). This CDR3 region has 15 residues. Written as DNA, the CDR3 is TGTGCCAGCAGCTTAGGTACCGGGTTGAACACTGAAGCTTTCTTT. Translating gives CASSLGTGLNTEAFF.

This chain joins TRBV18 and TRBJ2-7, with TRBD2 matching over 14 bases. Germline CDR1 KGHSH, CDR2 LQKENI. With V trimmed by 6 bases and J by 1 base, 8 bases remained unmatched. CDR3 length: 17 amino acids. In DNA form, the CDR3 reads TGTGCCAGCTCCTTCGGGACTAGCGGGAGTGGTTCCTACGAGCAGTACTTC. This gives the protein CASSFGTSGSGSYEQYF.

The rearrangement joins TRBV5-1 to TRBJ1-1; TRBD1 matches at 7 bases. Trimming removed 4 bases from V and 6 bases from J; junction bases left unmatched: 9. The germline CDR1 and CDR2 sequences are SGHRS and YFSETQ. CDR3 length equals 14 residues. The CDR3 here is CASSLSDRASEAFF. Here the CDR3 DNA reads TGCGCCAGCAGCCTATCAGACAGGGCGTCTGAAGCTTTCTTT.

The chain employs TRBV11-2 and TRBJ1-6; 7 bases are a match to TRBD1. Unmatched junction bases numbered 10, after V lost 6 bases and J lost 8 bases. Germline loops: CDR1 SGHAT, CDR2 FQNNGV. The CDR3 spans 15 residues. The CDR3 here is CASSSQGTADSPLHF. The CDR3 DNA sequence: TGTGCCAGCAGTTCACAGGGGACAGCAGATTCACCCCTCCACTTT.

The table lists this clone with a few counts. The genes are TRBV10-3 and TRBJ1-1; 7 nucleotides align to TRBD1. Germline loops: CDR1 ENHRY, CDR2 SYGVKD. The CDR3 consists of 13 residues. The V and J ends lost 7 bases and 5 bases, in that order; junction bases with no gene match: 7. Here the CDR3 DNA reads TGTGCCATCACTACACAGGGGCGGACTGAAGCTTTCTTT. Encoded protein: CAITTQGRTEAFF.

The sample holds a few counts of this clone. The genes are TRBV6-5 and TRBJ1-2; D might be TRBD1 (5 bases). Trimming shortened V by 10 bases and J by 3 bases, and 12 bases separated the two germline ends. The CDR3 spans 12 residues. Germline V gene data show CDR1 as MNHEY and CDR2 as SVGAGI. The CDR3: CATGRGDYGYTF. The CDR3 nucleotides are TGTGCCACCGGACGGGGGGACTATGGCTACACCTTC.

The chain is built from TRBV4-1 and TRBJ1-2; D is uncertain. Germline V gene data show CDR1 as MGHRA and CDR2 as YSYEKL. This CDR3 has 14 amino acids. Trimming pared 0 bases from V and 10 bases from J, leaving 15 bases between. The CDR3, as DNA: TGCGCCAGCAGCCAAGAAAGAATAGGGAGCCCCTACACCTTC. It encodes CASSQERIGSPYTF.

The chain links TRBV7-2 to TRBJ2-3, with D possibly being TRBD1 (6 bases). V was shortened by 2 bases and J by 4 bases, with 13 bases between the two germline ends. This CDR3 is built from 15 residues. Germline V lookup: CDR1 SGHTA, CDR2 FQGNSA. This CDR3 is CASSLQGSVADTQYF. Written as DNA, the CDR3 is TGTGCCAGCAGCTTACAGGGGTCGGTCGCAGATACGCAGTATTTT. Using reference TRBV7-2 and TRBJ2-3 for the parts outside the CDR3, the full variable domain is GAGVSQSPSNKVTEKGKDVELRCDPISGHTALYWYRQSLGQGLEFLIYFQGNSAPDKSGLPSDRFSAERTGGSVSTLTIQRTQQEDSAVYLCASSLQGSVADTQYFGPGTRLTVL.

The rearrangement links TRBV7-9 to TRBJ1-2; 8 positions match TRBD1. This CDR3 has 14 amino acids. Germline CDR1 reads SEHNR; CDR2 reads FQNEAQ (reference sequence). V shed 0 bases and J 3 bases; nucleotides not matched to a gene: 0. The CDR3 loop reads CASSLAGQDYGYTF. CDR3 nucleotides: TGTGCCAGCAGCTTAGCGGGACAGGACTATGGCTACACCTTC.

This clone was found once. V usage is TRBV19 and J usage is TRBJ1-2; maybe TRBD1 (6 bases). CDR3 length: 11 amino acids. Germline V gene lookup returns CDR1 LNHDA and CDR2 SQIVND (reference sequence). V was shortened by 11 bases and J by 3 bases, with 10 bases between the two germline ends. The CDR3 sequence: CAVKGDYGYTF. CDR3 DNA sequence: TGTGCCGTCAAGGGGGACTATGGCTACACCTTC.

J is TRBJ2-7 and V is TRBV7-9, with 13 nucleotides matching TRBD2. This CDR3 contains 16 residues. The J segment lost 2 bases and the V segment lost 5 bases, leaving 6 bases of the junction unmatched. The germline V gene has CDR1 SEHNR and CDR2 FQNEAQ (reference sequence). The CDR3 coding sequence is TGTGCCAGCAGCCCTGGGACTAGCGGGGTCCCCTACGAGCAGTACTTC. Its translation: CASSPGTSGVPYEQYF.

This rearrangement joins TRBV2 to TRBJ1-2; 9 bases are a match to TRBD1. CDR3 length: 13 amino acids. J was trimmed by 2 bases and V by 7 bases; bases with no gene match: 2. Germline V gene lookup returns CDR1 SNHLY and CDR2 FYNNEI. CDR3 sequence: CASMGTGNYGYTF. As DNA, the CDR3 is TGTGCCAGCATGGGGACAGGGAACTATGGCTACACCTTC.

The chain carries TRBV11-3 and TRBJ2-5; perhaps TRBD1 as D (6 bases). Between the trimmed V and J ends, which lost 1 base and 7 bases, there was a span of 19 bases. CDR3 length: 16 residues. Germline V lookup: CDR1 SGHNT, CDR2 YENEEA. Here the CDR3 reads CASSLGDIGTIGTQYF. CDR3 nucleotide sequence: TGTGCCAGCAGCTTAGGGGACATAGGCACGATAGGGACCCAGTACTTC.